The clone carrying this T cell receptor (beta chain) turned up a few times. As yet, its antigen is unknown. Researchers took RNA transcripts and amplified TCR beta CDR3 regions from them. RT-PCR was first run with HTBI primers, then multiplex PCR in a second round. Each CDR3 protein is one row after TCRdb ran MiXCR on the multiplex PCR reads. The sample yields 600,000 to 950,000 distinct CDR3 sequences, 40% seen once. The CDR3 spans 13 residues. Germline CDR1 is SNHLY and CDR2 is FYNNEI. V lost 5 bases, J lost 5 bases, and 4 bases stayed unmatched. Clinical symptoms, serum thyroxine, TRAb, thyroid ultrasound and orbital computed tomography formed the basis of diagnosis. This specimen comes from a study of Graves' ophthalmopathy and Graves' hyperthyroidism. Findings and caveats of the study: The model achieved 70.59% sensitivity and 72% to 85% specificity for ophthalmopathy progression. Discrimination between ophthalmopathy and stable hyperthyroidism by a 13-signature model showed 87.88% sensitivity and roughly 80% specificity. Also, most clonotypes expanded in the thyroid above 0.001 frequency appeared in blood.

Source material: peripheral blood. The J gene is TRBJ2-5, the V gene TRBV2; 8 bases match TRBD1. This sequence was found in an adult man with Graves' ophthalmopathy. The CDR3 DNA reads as TGTGCCAGCAGTACGGACAGGGTTGAGACCCAGTACTTC. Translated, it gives CASSTDRVETQYF.